The rows below give T cell receptor beta chains drawn from one sample of a study of T cell responses to AZD1222 COVID-19 vaccine. Assay: immunoSEQ multiplex PCR; the TCRdb copy retains only in-frame clones and omits some. The table shows approximately 170,000 clones, with under 95% occurring only once. The source was peripheral blood, collected on day 0 of AZD1222 vaccination. Source of these receptors: an adult in good health. Each CDR3 is given with its conserved first and last residue. A D gene is named only where the DNA matches it firmly. Clone size is shown for a subset of rows, as once, few, many or a class of expanded clone.

d_gene	v_gene	abundance	j_gene	CDR3nt	CDR3aa
-	TRBV19	-	TRBJ1-5	TGTGCCAGTAGTATAGATGTCGGCAGGCTGAATCAGCCCCAGCATTTT	CASSIDVGRLNQPQHF
-	TRBV29-1	-	TRBJ2-1	TGCAGCGTTGGATCCGGGGAGAGGTCCTACAATGAGCAGTTCTTC	CSVGSGERSYNEQFF
-	TRBV10-2	-	TRBJ2-3	TGCGCCAGCAGTGAGACGGGAGCGGTAACAGATACGCAGTATTTT	CASSETGAVTDTQYF
-	TRBV5-1	-	TRBJ1-1	TGCGCCAGCAGCTTGGCCCCGAACACTGAAGCTTTCTTT	CASSLAPNTEAFF
TRBD1	TRBV7-2	once	TRBJ2-5	TGTGCCAGCTTTGGGGGTACCGGGACAGGGTACTTC	CASFGGTGTGYF
TRBD1	TRBV28	-	TRBJ2-2	TGTGCCAGCAGTTTACCCCGGACAGGGATGGATGGGGAGCTGTTTTTT	CASSLPRTGMDGELFF
-	TRBV28	-	TRBJ1-5	TGTGCCAGCAGTCTGACCGGGACGAGTCAGCCCCAGCATTTT	CASSLTGTSQPQHF
TRBD2	TRBV11-3	-	TRBJ2-5	TGTGCCAGCAGCTCGGGACTAGCGGGCCGAGAGACCCAGTACTTC	CASSSGLAGRETQYF
-	TRBV4-1	-	TRBJ1-1	TGCGCCAGCAGCCAAGGACGAGGTGTCGCGACTGAAGCTTTCTTT	CASSQGRGVATEAFF
TRBD1	TRBV9	-	TRBJ1-2	TGTGCCAGCAGCGCGGTGGGGCAGGGGGCGGATTACTATGGCTACACCTTC	CASSAVGQGADYYGYTF
-	TRBV28	-	TRBJ1-2	TGTGCCAGCAGCCAAAACCCCTTGGATGGCTACACCTTC	CASSQNPLDGYTF
-	TRBV7-9	once	TRBJ2-7	TGTGCCAGCAGCCACAGGGTGGCCAACTACGAGCAGTACTTC	CASSHRVANYEQYF
TRBD2	TRBV28	-	TRBJ2-1	TGTGCCAGCAGTTTATCTTGGACTAGCGGACGACTAGGGCAGTTCTTC	CASSLSWTSGRLGQFF
-	TRBV11-2	-	TRBJ2-3	TGTGCCAGCAGCTTAGGTCGCCCAGGGGCCACAGATACGCAGTATTTT	CASSLGRPGATDTQYF
-	TRBV19	-	TRBJ2-3	TGTGCCAGTAGTTCTCCCGCGGGACTCCCGGAAGGGCATACGCAGTATTTT	CASSSPAGLPEGHTQYF
-	TRBV5-1	once	TRBJ1-2	TGCGCCAGCAGCCCCGACTGGGACTATGGCTACACCTTC	CASSPDWDYGYTF
TRBD1	TRBV5-8	-	TRBJ2-7	TGTGCCAGCAGCGGAGACAGGGGTTCAACGAGGGTTCAGCAGTACTTC	CASSGDRGSTRVQQYF
TRBD1	TRBV2	-	TRBJ1-4	TGTGCCAGCAACCTACAGGGGACTAGGGAAAAACTGTTTTTT	CASNLQGTREKLFF
-	TRBV6-5	-	TRBJ2-3	TGTGCCAGCAGCGGGACGTGGGCGGATACGCAGTATTTT	CASSGTWADTQYF
-	TRBV27	-	TRBJ1-2	TGTGCCAGCAGTTCCCACCAGACAGCCTCCGGGTATATTAGCTACACCTTC	CASSSHQTASGYISYTF
-	TRBV28	-	TRBJ2-4	TGTGCCAGCAGTTTGGTGAGGGCCGAGGGAAACATTCAGTACTTC	CASSLVRAEGNIQYF
TRBD1	TRBV7-9	-	TRBJ2-7	TGTGCCAGCAGCTTATATCCAGGGGGCGTTTTCACTTCCTACGAGCAGTACTTC	CASSLYPGGVFTSYEQYF
-	TRBV29-1	once	TRBJ1-1	TGCAGCGTTACACCAGGAGACACTGAAGCTTTCTTT	CSVTPGDTEAFF
-	TRBV5-5	-	TRBJ2-7	TGTGCCAGCAGCTTGCTGGGGGACTCCTACGAGCAGTACTTC	CASSLLGDSYEQYF
-	TRBV5-6	-	TRBJ2-1	TGTGCCAGCAGCTTGATCGGGGACGGGAATGAGCAGTTCTTC	CASSLIGDGNEQFF
TRBD2	TRBV24-1	-	TRBJ2-5	TGTGCCACCAGTGGCCCTCGGACTAGCGACCAAGAGACCCAGTACTTC	CATSGPRTSDQETQYF
-	TRBV24-1	-	TRBJ1-2	TGTGCCACCAGTGATTCACCTGAAAGCGACGGCTACACCTTC	CATSDSPESDGYTF
TRBD2	TRBV19	-	TRBJ2-1	TGTGCCAGTAGAGCCCAGGCTAGCGGGGGAAGCTCCTACAATGAGCAGTTCTTC	CASRAQASGGSSYNEQFF
-	TRBV9	-	TRBJ2-5	TGTGCCAGCAGCGTAGAGGTCGGGAAAGAGACCCAGTACTTC	CASSVEVGKETQYF
TRBD1	TRBV27	-	TRBJ2-1	TGTGCCAGCAGTTTCAGACAGGGGGCCCGGAATGAGCAGTTCTTC	CASSFRQGARNEQFF
-	TRBV19	-	TRBJ2-7	TGTGCCAGTAGTATAGCAGGGCTTGAAATCCGGTACTTC	CASSIAGLEIRYF
-	TRBV3-1/TRBV3-2	-	TRBJ2-5	TGTGCCAGCAGCCATTTGAACGGAGAGACCCAGTACTTC	CASSHLNGETQYF
TRBD1	TRBV5-1	-	TRBJ2-5	TGCGCCAGCAGCTCGATCCTTCCGGGACAGGGACAAGAGACCCAGTACTTC	CASSSILPGQGQETQYF
-	TRBV27	-	TRBJ1-6	TGTGCCAGCAGTTCGGAAGGTCTCCTCTCGAGTTCACCCCTCCACTTT	CASSSEGLLSSSPLHF
-	TRBV19	-	TRBJ1-6	TGTGCCAGTAGCGACCAGGAGGGCAATTCACCCCTCCACTTT	CASSDQEGNSPLHF
-	TRBV6-9	-	TRBJ2-5	TGTGCCAGCAGTTGGGCTTTGGCTACCGGGGCGCGGGCCCAGTACTTC	CASSWALATGARAQYF
-	TRBV27	-	TRBJ1-2	TGTGCCAGCAGTTTTGAAGGGGTCGGTAACTATGGCTACACCTTC	CASSFEGVGNYGYTF
-	TRBV4-1	-	TRBJ1-4	TGCGCCAGCAGCCAAGTTGTAGGGGCTAATGAAAAACTGTTTTTT	CASSQVVGANEKLFF
TRBD2	TRBV6-5	-	TRBJ2-1	TGTGCCAGCAGTTACTCGAAAGCGGGAGATGAGCAGTTCTTC	CASSYSKAGDEQFF
TRBD1	TRBV10-2	-	TRBJ1-6	TGCGCCAGCGGGGGGACAGGCGTAACATATTATAATTCACCCCTCCACTTT	CASGGTGVTYYNSPLHF
-	TRBV23-1	-	TRBJ1-1	TGCGCCAGCTCTCCACATCAAGGGGGTAGGTACACTGAAGCTTTCTTT	CASSPHQGGRYTEAFF
-	TRBV7-2	once	TRBJ1-1	TGTGCCAGCAGCTTCAACCCTTGGACTGAAGCTTTCTTT	CASSFNPWTEAFF
-	TRBV9	-	TRBJ2-1	TGTGCCAGCAGCGTGAGGGTCAGGAACAATGAGCAGTTCTTC	CASSVRVRNNEQFF
-	TRBV6-2/TRBV6-3	-	TRBJ1-5	TGTGCCAGCAGTTACTCAACGGGGGCGGCTGGTTCCCGCAATCAGCCCCAGCATTTT	CASSYSTGAAGSRNQPQHF
TRBD1	TRBV28	-	TRBJ2-1	TGTGCCAGCAGGCCTGGACAGGGGGCATATGAGCAGTTCTTC	CASRPGQGAYEQFF
-	TRBV11-2	-	TRBJ2-3	TGTGCCAGCAGCTTAGTGGGGGGAGATAGAGATACGCAGTATTTT	CASSLVGGDRDTQYF